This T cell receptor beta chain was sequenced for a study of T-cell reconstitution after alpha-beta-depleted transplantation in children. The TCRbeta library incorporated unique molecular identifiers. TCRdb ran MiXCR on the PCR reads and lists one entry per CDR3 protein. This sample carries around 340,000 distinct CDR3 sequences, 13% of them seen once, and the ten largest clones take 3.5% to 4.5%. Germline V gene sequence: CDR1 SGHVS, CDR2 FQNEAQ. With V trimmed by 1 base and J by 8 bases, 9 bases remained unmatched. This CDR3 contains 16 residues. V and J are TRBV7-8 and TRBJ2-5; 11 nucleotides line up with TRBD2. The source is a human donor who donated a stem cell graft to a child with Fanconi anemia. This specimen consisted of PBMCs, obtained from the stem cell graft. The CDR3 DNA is TGTGCCAGCAGCTTAGGTGTAGCTAGCGGGGGGACCACCCAGTACTTC. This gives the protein CASSLGVASGGTTQYF.